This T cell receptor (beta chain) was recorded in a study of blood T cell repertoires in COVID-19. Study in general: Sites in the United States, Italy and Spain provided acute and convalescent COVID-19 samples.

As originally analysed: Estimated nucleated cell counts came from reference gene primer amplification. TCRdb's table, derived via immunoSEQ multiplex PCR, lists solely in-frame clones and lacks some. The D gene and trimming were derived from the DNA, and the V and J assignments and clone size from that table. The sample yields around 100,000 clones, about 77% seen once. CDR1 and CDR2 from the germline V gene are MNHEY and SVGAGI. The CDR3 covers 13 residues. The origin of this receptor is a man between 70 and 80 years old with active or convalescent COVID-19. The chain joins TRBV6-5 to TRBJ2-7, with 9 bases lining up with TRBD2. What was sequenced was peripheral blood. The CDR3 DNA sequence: TGTACCGTGACGAGCGGGGGGAGGTACGAGCAGTACTTC. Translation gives CTVTSGGRYEQYF.